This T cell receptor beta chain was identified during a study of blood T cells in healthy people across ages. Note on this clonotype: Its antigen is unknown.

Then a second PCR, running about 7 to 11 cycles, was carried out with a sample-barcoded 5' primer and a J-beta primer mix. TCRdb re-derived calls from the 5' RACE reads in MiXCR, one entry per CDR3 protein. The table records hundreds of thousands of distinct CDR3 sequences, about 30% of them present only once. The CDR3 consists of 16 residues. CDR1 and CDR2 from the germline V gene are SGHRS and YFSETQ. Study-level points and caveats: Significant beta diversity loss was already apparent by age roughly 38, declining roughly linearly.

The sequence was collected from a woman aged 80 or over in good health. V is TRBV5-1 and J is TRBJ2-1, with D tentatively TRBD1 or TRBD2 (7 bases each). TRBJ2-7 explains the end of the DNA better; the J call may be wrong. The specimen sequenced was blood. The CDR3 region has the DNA TGCGCCAGCAGCTTGGCCAGGGGGGGCTCCTACAATGAGCAGTACTTC. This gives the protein CASSLARGGSYNEQYF.